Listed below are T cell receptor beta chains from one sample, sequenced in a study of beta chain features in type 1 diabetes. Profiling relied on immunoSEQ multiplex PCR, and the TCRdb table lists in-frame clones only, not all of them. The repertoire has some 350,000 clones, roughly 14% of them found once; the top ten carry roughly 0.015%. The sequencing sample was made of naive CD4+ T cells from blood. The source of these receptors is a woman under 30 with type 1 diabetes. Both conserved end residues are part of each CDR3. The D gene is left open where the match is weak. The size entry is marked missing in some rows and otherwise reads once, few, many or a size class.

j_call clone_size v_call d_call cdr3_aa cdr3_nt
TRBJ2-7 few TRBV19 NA CASSTGRYEQYF TGTGCCAGTAGTACGGGAAGATACGAGCAGTACTTC
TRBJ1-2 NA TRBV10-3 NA CAIRMDPGGYGYTF TGTGCCATCAGGATGGACCCCGGAGGGTATGGCTACACCTTC
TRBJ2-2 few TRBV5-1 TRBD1 CASSPGQGLTGELFF TGCGCCAGCAGCCCTGGACAGGGCCTCACCGGGGAGCTGTTTTTT
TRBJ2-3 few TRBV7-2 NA CASSFLLRRTFTDTQYF TGTGCCAGCAGCTTCCTCCTGCGGAGGACCTTCACAGATACGCAGTATTTT
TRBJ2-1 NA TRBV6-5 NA CASTMDRYYNEQFF TGTGCCAGCACCATGGACAGATATTACAATGAGCAGTTCTTC
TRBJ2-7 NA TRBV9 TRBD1 CASSVGQGAAWEQYF TGTGCCAGCAGCGTGGGACAGGGGGCTGCCTGGGAGCAGTACTTC
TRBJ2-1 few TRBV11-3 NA CASSHSSYNEQFF TGTGCCAGCAGTCATAGCTCCTACAATGAGCAGTTCTTC
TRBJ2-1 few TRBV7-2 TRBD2 CASRTSDEQFF TGTGCCAGCAGGACTAGCGATGAGCAGTTCTTC
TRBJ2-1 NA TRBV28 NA CASSPRRDSYNEQFF TGTGCCAGCAGTCCCCGGAGGGACTCCTACAATGAGCAGTTCTTC
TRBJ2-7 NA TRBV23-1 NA CANSHWAMSSYEQYF TGCGCCAACAGTCATTGGGCGATGAGCTCCTACGAGCAGTACTTC
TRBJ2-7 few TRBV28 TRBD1 CASRGTGVNEQYF TGTGCCAGCAGAGGGACAGGGGTTAACGAGCAGTACTTC